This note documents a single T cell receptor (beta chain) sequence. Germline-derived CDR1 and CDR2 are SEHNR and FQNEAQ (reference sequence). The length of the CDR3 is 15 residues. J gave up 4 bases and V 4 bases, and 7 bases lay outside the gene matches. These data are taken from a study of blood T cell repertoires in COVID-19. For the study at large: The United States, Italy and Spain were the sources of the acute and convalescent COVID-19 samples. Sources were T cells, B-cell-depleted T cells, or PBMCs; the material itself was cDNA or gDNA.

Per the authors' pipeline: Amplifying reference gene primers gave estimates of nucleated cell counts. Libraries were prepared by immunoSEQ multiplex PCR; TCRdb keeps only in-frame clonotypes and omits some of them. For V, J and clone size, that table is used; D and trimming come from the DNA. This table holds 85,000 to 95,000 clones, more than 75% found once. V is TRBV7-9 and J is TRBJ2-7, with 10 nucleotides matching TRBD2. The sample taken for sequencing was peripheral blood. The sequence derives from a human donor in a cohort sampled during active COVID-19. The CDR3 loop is CASSSPSGSLYEQYF. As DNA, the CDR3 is TGTGCCAGCAGCTCTCCTAGCGGGAGTTTGTACGAGCAGTACTTC.